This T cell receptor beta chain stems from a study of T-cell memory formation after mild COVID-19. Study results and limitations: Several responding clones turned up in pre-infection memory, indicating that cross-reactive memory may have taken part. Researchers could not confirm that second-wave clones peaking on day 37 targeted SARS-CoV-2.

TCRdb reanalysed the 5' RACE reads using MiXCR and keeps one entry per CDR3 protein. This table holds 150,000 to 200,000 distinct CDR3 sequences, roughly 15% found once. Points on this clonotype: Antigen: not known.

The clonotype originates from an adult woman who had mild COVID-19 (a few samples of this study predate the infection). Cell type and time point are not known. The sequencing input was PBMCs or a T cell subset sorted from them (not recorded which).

Here the CDR3 reads CASSQAISPDTQYF. As DNA, the CDR3 is TGTGCCAGCAGCCAAGCGATCTCCCCAGATACGCAGTATTTT. V and J are TRBV3-1 and TRBJ2-3; D not resolved. Germline V gene sequence: CDR1 LGHDT, CDR2 YNNKEL (reference sequence). The CDR3 totals 14 residues. The germline V and J ends were trimmed by 1 base and 4 bases, with 9 bases remaining between them.